This TCR beta chain emerged from a study of blood T cells in healthy people across ages. It was with a sample-barcoded 5' primer and a J-beta primer mix that a second PCR of roughly 7 to 12 cycles was run. TCRdb re-derived calls from the 5' RACE reads in MiXCR, one entry per CDR3 protein. The data show fewer than 1 million distinct CDR3 sequences, under 45% seen once. The CDR3 runs to 12 residues. The ends were cut back, 8 bases at V and 3 bases at J, with 8 bases in the middle. The germline V gene has CDR1 GTSNPN and CDR2 SVGIG (reference sequence). The sample taken for sequencing was blood. The TCR sequence derives from a man in his sixties in good health. The V and J genes are TRBV30 and TRBJ2-6, with D uncertain. Here the CDR3 reads CARAGGANVLTF. CDR3 coding DNA: TGTGCCCGGGCTGGTGGGGCCAACGTCCTGACTTTC.